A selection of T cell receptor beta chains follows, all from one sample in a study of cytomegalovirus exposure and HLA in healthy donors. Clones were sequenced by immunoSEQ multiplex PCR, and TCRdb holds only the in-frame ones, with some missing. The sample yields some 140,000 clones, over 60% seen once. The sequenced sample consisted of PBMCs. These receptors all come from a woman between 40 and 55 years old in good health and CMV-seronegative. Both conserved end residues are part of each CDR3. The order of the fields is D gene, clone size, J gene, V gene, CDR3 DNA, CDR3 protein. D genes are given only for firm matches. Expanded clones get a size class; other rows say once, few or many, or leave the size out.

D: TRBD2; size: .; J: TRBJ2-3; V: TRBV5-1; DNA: TGCGCCAGCACCGGATCTGGACTAGCGGGAGCTGGAGATACGCAGTATTTT; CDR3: CASTGSGLAGAGDTQYF
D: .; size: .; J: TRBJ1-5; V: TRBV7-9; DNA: TGTGCCAGCAGCTTAGATCTTGCAGGCGGGCAGCCCCAGCATTTT; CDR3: CASSLDLAGGQPQHF
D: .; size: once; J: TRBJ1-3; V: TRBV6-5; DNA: TGTGCCAGCAGTTACTCTGCGCCCTTAACTGGAAACACCATATATTTT; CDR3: CASSYSAPLTGNTIYF
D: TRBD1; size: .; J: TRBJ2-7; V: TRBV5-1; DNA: TGCGCCAGCAGCCCCGGGACAGGGACCTACGAGCAGTACTTC; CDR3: CASSPGTGTYEQYF
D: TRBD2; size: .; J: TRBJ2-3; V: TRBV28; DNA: TGTGCCAGCAGCTCCACGAGCGGGGCTAGCACAGATACGCAGTATTTT; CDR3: CASSSTSGASTDTQYF
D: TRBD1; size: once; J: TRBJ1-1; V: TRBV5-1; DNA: TGCGCCAGCACCGCCACAGGGGGCACTGAAGCTTTCTTT; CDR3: CASTATGGTEAFF
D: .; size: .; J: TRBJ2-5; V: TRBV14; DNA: TGTGCCAGCTCCATCGGGGAGACCCAGTACTTC; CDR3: CASSIGETQYF
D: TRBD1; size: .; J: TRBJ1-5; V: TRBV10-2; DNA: TGCGCCAGCTCAGACAGGGGCAATCAGCCCCAGCATTTT; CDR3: CASSDRGNQPQHF
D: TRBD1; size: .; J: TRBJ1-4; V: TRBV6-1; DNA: TGTGCCAGCAGAATCACCACAGGGGGTAATGAAAAACTGTTTTTT; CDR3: CASRITTGGNEKLFF
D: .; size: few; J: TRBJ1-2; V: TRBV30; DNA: TGTGCCTGGAGACCGCCGGCGCGGGTTTACGGCTACACCTTC; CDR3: CAWRPPARVYGYTF
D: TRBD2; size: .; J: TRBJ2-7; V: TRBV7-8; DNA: TGTGCCAGCAGCTTAGCCCGCAGGACTAGACAATACGAGCAGTACTTC; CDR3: CASSLARRTRQYEQYF
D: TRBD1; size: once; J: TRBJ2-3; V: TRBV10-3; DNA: TGTGCCGCCCACAGGGGGACTAGCACAGATACGCAGTATTTT; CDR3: CAAHRGTSTDTQYF